Sequencing of this TCR beta chain was carried out in a study of shared clonotypes between healthy human individuals. Study-level findings and limits: Shared across a handful of donors were 5% to 6% of the naive CD4 clonotypes. Among donors, sharing of clonotypes was expected to be affected by sequencing depth.

Clones were sequenced by immunoSEQ multiplex PCR, and TCRdb holds only the in-frame ones, with some missing. Among around 2,000,000 clones listed, about 92% were seen once. Trimming at V came to 5 bases and at J to 7 bases, leaving 7 bases not matched to a gene. The V gene's germline CDR1 is MNHEY and CDR2 SMNVEV (reference sequence). The CDR3 is 15 residues long. Turning to this clone: Its antigen remains unknown.

Positively selected for CCR7, the CD45RO-negative cells used as naive CD8 cells excluded terminally differentiated effector memory CD45RA+ cells. This receptor was taken from a man aged 18 to 29 in good health. Some clones in this sample may be carry-over from other donors' samples. Sample: naive CD8+ T cells from PBMCs. The chain has TRBV27 and TRBJ1-5; TRBD1 matches 11 bases. CDR3 nucleotides: TGTGCCAGCAGTGTCGGGACAGGGGGGGGCCAGCCCCAGCATTTT. Protein: CASSVGTGGGQPQHF.